A selection of T cell receptor beta chains follows, all from one sample in a study of blood T cell repertoires in COVID-19. This table comes from immunoSEQ multiplex PCR, and its TCRdb copy is limited to in-frame clones, with some not included. The repertoire consists of hundreds of thousands of clones, with 85% to 90% occurring once and the leading ten covering about 4.2%. The sample taken for sequencing was peripheral blood. These receptor sequences come from a man aged 35-49 years with acute or convalescent COVID-19. CDR3s include the opening cysteine and the closing phenylalanine or tryptophan. D genes are given only for firm matches. The size field is filled for only some rows; it gives once, few, many or a size class.

D gene: -; V gene: TRBV10-3; clone size: -; J gene: TRBJ1-1; CDR3 DNA: TGTGCCATCAGTGGACGGGGTGAAGCTTTCTTT; CDR3 protein: CAISGRGEAFF
D gene: -; V gene: TRBV9; clone size: -; J gene: TRBJ2-2; CDR3 DNA: TGTGCCAGCAGCGTAGCTCCCGGGGAGCTGTTTTTT; CDR3 protein: CASSVAPGELFF
D gene: -; V gene: TRBV21-1; clone size: -; J gene: TRBJ2-3; CDR3 DNA: TGTGCCAGCAGCCGGCGGACTAGTAAGGTTAGGGATACGCAGTATTTT; CDR3 protein: CASSRRTSKVRDTQYF
D gene: -; V gene: TRBV2; clone size: -; J gene: TRBJ2-1; CDR3 DNA: TGTGCCAGCAGTACAGGCCCCAGCTCCTACAATGAGCAGTTCTTC; CDR3 protein: CASSTGPSSYNEQFF
D gene: -; V gene: TRBV9; clone size: -; J gene: TRBJ2-1; CDR3 DNA: TGTGCCAGCAGCGTAGAAGTGGCGGGGTACAATGAGCAGTTCTTC; CDR3 protein: CASSVEVAGYNEQFF
D gene: TRBD1; V gene: TRBV5-1; clone size: once; J gene: TRBJ2-1; CDR3 DNA: TGCGCCAGCAGCTTGGCCGGGCAGGGGGCTCATGAGCAGTTCTTC; CDR3 protein: CASSLAGQGAHEQFF
D gene: -; V gene: TRBV6-5; clone size: once; J gene: TRBJ1-5; CDR3 DNA: TGTGCCAGCAGTTACTCGAGGGAGGTGAATCAGCCCCAGCATTTT; CDR3 protein: CASSYSREVNQPQHF
D gene: TRBD1; V gene: TRBV19; clone size: -; J gene: TRBJ1-4; CDR3 DNA: TGTGCCAGTAGTCCTTACGCAGGGCGGACAGGTACTAATGAAAAACTGTTTTTT; CDR3 protein: CASSPYAGRTGTNEKLFF
D gene: -; V gene: TRBV30; clone size: -; J gene: TRBJ1-2; CDR3 DNA: TGTGCCTTCAAAGGGGGTGCCTGGTATGGCTACACCTTC; CDR3 protein: CAFKGGAWYGYTF
D gene: -; V gene: TRBV5-5; clone size: -; J gene: TRBJ1-2; CDR3 DNA: TGTGCCAGCAGCCTGGAGTGGGGCGCTGGCTATGGCTACACCTTC; CDR3 protein: CASSLEWGAGYGYTF
D gene: -; V gene: TRBV27; clone size: -; J gene: TRBJ2-3; CDR3 DNA: TGTGCCAGCAGTTTGCACCGGACAGTTCTTGGAGATACGCAGTATTTT; CDR3 protein: CASSLHRTVLGDTQYF
D gene: -; V gene: TRBV20-1; clone size: once; J gene: TRBJ1-2; CDR3 DNA: TGCAGTGCTAGTGGACATTCTGAAGCTAACTATGGCTACACCTTC; CDR3 protein: CSASGHSEANYGYTF
D gene: -; V gene: TRBV18; clone size: few; J gene: TRBJ1-4; CDR3 DNA: TGTGCCAGCTCACCAAGAGACCGGGACTTGGCGGGAGAAAAACTGTTTTTT; CDR3 protein: CASSPRDRDLAGEKLFF
D gene: -; V gene: TRBV5-6; clone size: once; J gene: TRBJ2-2; CDR3 DNA: TGTGCCAGCAGCTTGGACAGGAGACTCACCGGGGAGCTGTTTTTT; CDR3 protein: CASSLDRRLTGELFF
D gene: TRBD2; V gene: TRBV12-3/TRBV12-4; clone size: -; J gene: TRBJ2-1; CDR3 DNA: TGTGCCAGCAGTTTCTCTAGCGGTAGTGAGCAGTTCTTC; CDR3 protein: CASSFSSGSEQFF
D gene: TRBD1; V gene: TRBV2; clone size: -; J gene: TRBJ2-3; CDR3 DNA: TGTGCCAGCACCTTAGGGGACAGGGGTAATGCAGATACGCAGTATTTT; CDR3 protein: CASTLGDRGNADTQYF
D gene: TRBD1; V gene: TRBV24-1; clone size: -; J gene: TRBJ1-5; CDR3 DNA: TGTGCCACCAGTGACGGGACAGGGGGCCGATTCAATCAGCCCCAGCATTTT; CDR3 protein: CATSDGTGGRFNQPQHF
D gene: -; V gene: TRBV2; clone size: once; J gene: TRBJ1-1; CDR3 DNA: TGTGCCAGCAGTGAGGAGGCTAGCCCTGAAGCTTTCTTT; CDR3 protein: CASSEEASPEAFF
D gene: TRBD1; V gene: TRBV29-1; clone size: -; J gene: TRBJ1-1; CDR3 DNA: TGCAGCGTCCTCACCCCCACAGGGGGCCTAAACACTGAAGCTTTCTTT; CDR3 protein: CSVLTPTGGLNTEAFF
D gene: TRBD1; V gene: TRBV5-1; clone size: few; J gene: TRBJ1-5; CDR3 DNA: TGCGCCAGCAGCCCCAACACAGGGGATCAGCCCCAGCATTTT; CDR3 protein: CASSPNTGDQPQHF
D gene: TRBD2; V gene: TRBV4-1; clone size: -; J gene: TRBJ2-3; CDR3 DNA: TGCGCCAGCAGCCAAGGCGGGGGGCCAACACAAGATACGCAGTATTTT; CDR3 protein: CASSQGGGPTQDTQYF
D gene: -; V gene: TRBV28; clone size: -; J gene: TRBJ1-2; CDR3 DNA: TGTGCCAGCAGTTCCCCAGGGGTGGATGGCTACACCTTC; CDR3 protein: CASSSPGVDGYTF
D gene: TRBD1; V gene: TRBV6-1; clone size: -; J gene: TRBJ1-5; CDR3 DNA: TGTGCCAGCAGTGGCCGGGACAGGGGTCTTGTTAGCGGTCAGCCCCAGCATTTT; CDR3 protein: CASSGRDRGLVSGQPQHF
D gene: -; V gene: TRBV5-1; clone size: -; J gene: TRBJ2-7; CDR3 DNA: TGCGCCAGCAGCTTGGCCGGTCCAGGTTCCTACGAGCAGTACTTC; CDR3 protein: CASSLAGPGSYEQYF
D gene: -; V gene: TRBV5-4; clone size: -; J gene: TRBJ1-1; CDR3 DNA: TGTGCCAGCAGCCCCTCGGCAGGGGACACTGAAGCTTTCTTT; CDR3 protein: CASSPSAGDTEAFF
D gene: -; V gene: TRBV5-1; clone size: -; J gene: TRBJ2-3; CDR3 DNA: TGCGCCAGCAGCTTCGGTTATAAGGGGACAGATACGCAGTATTTT; CDR3 protein: CASSFGYKGTDTQYF
D gene: TRBD2; V gene: TRBV19; clone size: -; J gene: TRBJ2-3; CDR3 DNA: TGTGCCAGTAGTCGGACTAGGGATGATACGCAGTATTTT; CDR3 protein: CASSRTRDDTQYF
D gene: -; V gene: TRBV5-1; clone size: -; J gene: TRBJ1-6; CDR3 DNA: TGCGCCAGCAGCTTGGGGACAGCTAATTCACCCCTCCACTTT; CDR3 protein: CASSLGTANSPLHF
D gene: -; V gene: TRBV2; clone size: once; J gene: TRBJ2-6; CDR3 DNA: TGTGCCAGCAGTGAACTGAGCTCTGGGGCCAACGTCCTGACTTTC; CDR3 protein: CASSELSSGANVLTF
D gene: -; V gene: TRBV24-1; clone size: once; J gene: TRBJ1-1; CDR3 DNA: TGTGCCACCAGTGATAACAGTGAAGCTTTCTTT; CDR3 protein: CATSDNSEAFF
D gene: -; V gene: TRBV6-5; clone size: -; J gene: TRBJ1-6; CDR3 DNA: TGTGCAAGCGGAGGTCTCCGAAATTCACCCCTCCACTTT; CDR3 protein: CASGGLRNSPLHF
D gene: -; V gene: TRBV6-5; clone size: -; J gene: TRBJ1-4; CDR3 DNA: TGTGCCAGCAAATCAATAGCGGCTAATGAAAAACTGTTTTTT; CDR3 protein: CASKSIAANEKLFF
D gene: -; V gene: TRBV5-6; clone size: -; J gene: TRBJ1-2; CDR3 DNA: TGTGCCAGCAGCGGAACAGTTACTAACTATGGCTACACCTTC; CDR3 protein: CASSGTVTNYGYTF
D gene: -; V gene: TRBV9; clone size: -; J gene: TRBJ1-1; CDR3 DNA: TGTGCCAGCAGCGCAACTCAGGGGAGGGACACTGAAGCTTTCTTT; CDR3 protein: CASSATQGRDTEAFF
D gene: -; V gene: TRBV7-2; clone size: -; J gene: TRBJ1-1; CDR3 DNA: TGTGCCAGCAGCTTCGGGATTCCGAACACTGAAGCTTTCTTT; CDR3 protein: CASSFGIPNTEAFF
D gene: -; V gene: TRBV10-2; clone size: few; J gene: TRBJ1-1; CDR3 DNA: TGCGCCAGCGGGGGGAGGGCGAACACTGAAGCTTTCTTT; CDR3 protein: CASGGRANTEAFF
D gene: -; V gene: TRBV30; clone size: -; J gene: TRBJ2-3; CDR3 DNA: TGTGCCTGGAGTATTAAGACCCTGGGCGGCACAGATACGCAGTATTTT; CDR3 protein: CAWSIKTLGGTDTQYF
D gene: -; V gene: TRBV25-1; clone size: -; J gene: TRBJ1-1; CDR3 DNA: TGTGCCAGCAGGGACAGTGGGGGGGGAAACACTGAAGCTTTCTTT; CDR3 protein: CASRDSGGGNTEAFF
D gene: -; V gene: TRBV7-9; clone size: -; J gene: TRBJ1-1; CDR3 DNA: TGTGCCAGCAGCTCCCAAGGACAACTGAACACTGAAGCTTTCTTT; CDR3 protein: CASSSQGQLNTEAFF
D gene: TRBD1; V gene: TRBV3-1/TRBV3-2; clone size: -; J gene: TRBJ2-1; CDR3 DNA: TGTGCCAGCAGCTTCGGACAGGAGGCCTACAATGAGCAGTTCTTC; CDR3 protein: CASSFGQEAYNEQFF
D gene: -; V gene: TRBV7-3; clone size: -; J gene: TRBJ2-1; CDR3 DNA: TGTGCCAGCAGCGTACAGGATTGGGACAATGAGCAGTTCTTC; CDR3 protein: CASSVQDWDNEQFF
D gene: -; V gene: TRBV11-2; clone size: -; J gene: TRBJ2-1; CDR3 DNA: TGTGCCAGCAGCTTAGTAGGGGACAAGGGACATGAGCAGTTCTTC; CDR3 protein: CASSLVGDKGHEQFF
D gene: -; V gene: TRBV18; clone size: -; J gene: TRBJ1-1; CDR3 DNA: TGTGCCAGCTCACCCTCGACAGATGAAGCTTTCTTT; CDR3 protein: CASSPSTDEAFF
D gene: -; V gene: TRBV3-1/TRBV3-2; clone size: once; J gene: TRBJ1-6; CDR3 DNA: TGTGCCAGCAGCCAAGGGGGGGCACCCCTCCACTTT; CDR3 protein: CASSQGGAPLHF
D gene: TRBD2; V gene: TRBV5-6; clone size: -; J gene: TRBJ2-5; CDR3 DNA: TGTGCCAGCACCAGGCGGGGGGTAGAGACCCAGTACTTC; CDR3 protein: CASTRRGVETQYF
D gene: -; V gene: TRBV11-3; clone size: -; J gene: TRBJ2-3; CDR3 DNA: TGTGCCAGCAGCTTAGGGGCAGTCAAAACAGATACGCAGTATTTT; CDR3 protein: CASSLGAVKTDTQYF
D gene: TRBD2; V gene: TRBV3-1/TRBV3-2; clone size: -; J gene: TRBJ2-4; CDR3 DNA: TGTGCCAGCAGCCGACTAGCGGGCAAAAACATTCAGTACTTC; CDR3 protein: CASSRLAGKNIQYF
D gene: -; V gene: TRBV23-1; clone size: -; J gene: TRBJ2-2; CDR3 DNA: TGCGCCAGCAGCCCAGGGTTTGGGGCTACCACCGGGGAGCTGTTTTTT; CDR3 protein: CASSPGFGATTGELFF
D gene: TRBD1; V gene: TRBV14; clone size: -; J gene: TRBJ1-1; CDR3 DNA: TGTGCCAGCAGCCAACTATTTACAGGGGCCCGGGAAGCTTTCTTT; CDR3 protein: CASSQLFTGAREAFF
D gene: -; V gene: TRBV11-2; clone size: -; J gene: TRBJ2-1; CDR3 DNA: TGTGCCAGCAGCTTAAGGGACTCCTCTTACAATGAGCAGTTCTTC; CDR3 protein: CASSLRDSSYNEQFF
D gene: -; V gene: TRBV5-1; clone size: -; J gene: TRBJ2-3; CDR3 DNA: TGCGCCAGCGGAGGCCCCGAGGTAACAGATACGCAGTATTTT; CDR3 protein: CASGGPEVTDTQYF
D gene: -; V gene: TRBV27; clone size: -; J gene: TRBJ1-2; CDR3 DNA: TGTGCCAGCAGTTTATCGGGAGGGATCGGCTACACCTTC; CDR3 protein: CASSLSGGIGYTF
D gene: -; V gene: TRBV6-5; clone size: -; J gene: TRBJ2-1; CDR3 DNA: TGTGCCAGCAGTTCCCACTCTGACTCCTACAATGAGCAGTTCTTC; CDR3 protein: CASSSHSDSYNEQFF
D gene: TRBD1; V gene: TRBV23-1; clone size: -; J gene: TRBJ2-7; CDR3 DNA: TGCGCCAGCAGGCAAAGAAGGATAGGACAGGGAGGAAGCGAGCAGTACTTC; CDR3 protein: CASRQRRIGQGGSEQYF
D gene: -; V gene: TRBV6-2/TRBV6-3; clone size: -; J gene: TRBJ1-4; CDR3 DNA: TGTGCCAGCAGTTACACCGGGGTTAATGAAAAACTGTTTTTT; CDR3 protein: CASSYTGVNEKLFF